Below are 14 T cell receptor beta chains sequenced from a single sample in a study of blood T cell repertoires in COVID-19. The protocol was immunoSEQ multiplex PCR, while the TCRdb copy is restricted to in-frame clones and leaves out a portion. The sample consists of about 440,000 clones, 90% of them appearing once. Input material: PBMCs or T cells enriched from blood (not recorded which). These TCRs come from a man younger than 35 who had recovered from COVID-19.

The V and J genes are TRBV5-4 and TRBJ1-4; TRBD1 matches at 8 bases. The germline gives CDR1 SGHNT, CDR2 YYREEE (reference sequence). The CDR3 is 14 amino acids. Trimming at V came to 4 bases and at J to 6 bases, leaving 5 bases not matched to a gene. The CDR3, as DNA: TGTGCCAGCAGCAGGGACAGGAATTATGAAAAACTGTTTTTT. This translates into CASSRDRNYEKLFF.

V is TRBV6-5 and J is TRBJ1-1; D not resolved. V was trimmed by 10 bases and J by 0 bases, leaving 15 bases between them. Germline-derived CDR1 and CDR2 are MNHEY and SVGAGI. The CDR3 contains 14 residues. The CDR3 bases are TGTGCCACCGGAGGGCGACTCATGAACACTGAAGCTTTCTTT. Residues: CATGGRLMNTEAFF.

The chain's CDR3 is CASSVTPTSSYNSPLHF. The CDR3 nucleotides are TGTGCCAGTAGTGTGACTCCTACGAGCTCCTATAATTCACCCCTCCACTTT. The chain couples TRBV19 to TRBJ1-6; no definite D call. CDR1 LNHDA and CDR2 SQIVND come from the germline V gene (reference sequence). CDR3 length equals 17 residues. Trimming stripped 5 bases from V and 0 bases from J, with 14 bases between.

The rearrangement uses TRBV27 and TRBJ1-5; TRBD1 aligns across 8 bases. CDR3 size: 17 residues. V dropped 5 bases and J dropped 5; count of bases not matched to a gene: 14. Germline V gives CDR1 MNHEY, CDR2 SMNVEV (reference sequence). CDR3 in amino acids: CASSPSPPGTGYQPQHF. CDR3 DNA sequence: TGTGCCAGCAGTCCCAGCCCACCGGGGACAGGTTATCAGCCCCAGCATTTT.

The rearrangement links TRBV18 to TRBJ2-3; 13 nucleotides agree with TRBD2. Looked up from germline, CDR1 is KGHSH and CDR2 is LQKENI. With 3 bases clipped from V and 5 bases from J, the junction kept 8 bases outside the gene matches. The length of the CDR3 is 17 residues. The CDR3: CASSPRGLAGELDTQYF. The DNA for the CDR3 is TGTGCCAGCTCACCCCGCGGACTAGCGGGAGAGTTAGATACGCAGTATTTT. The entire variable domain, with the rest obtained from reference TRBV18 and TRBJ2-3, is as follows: NAGVMQNPRHLVRRRGQEARLRCSPMKGHSHVYWYRQLPEEGLKFMVYLQKENIIDESGMPKERFSAEFPKEGPSILRIQQVVRGDSAAYFCASSPRGLAGELDTQYFGPGTRLTVL.

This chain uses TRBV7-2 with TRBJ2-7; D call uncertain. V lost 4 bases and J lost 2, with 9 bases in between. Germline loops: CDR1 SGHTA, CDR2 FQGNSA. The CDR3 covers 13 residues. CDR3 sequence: CASSSRRTYEQYF. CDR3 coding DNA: TGTGCCAGCAGCTCTAGACGTACCTACGAGCAGTACTTC.

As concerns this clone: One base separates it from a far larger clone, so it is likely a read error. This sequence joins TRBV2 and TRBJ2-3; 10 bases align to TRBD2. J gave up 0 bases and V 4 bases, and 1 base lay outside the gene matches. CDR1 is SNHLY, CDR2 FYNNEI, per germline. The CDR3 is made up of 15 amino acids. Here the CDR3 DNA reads TGTGCCAGCAGTGCGACTAGCGGGAGCACAGATACGCAGTATTTT. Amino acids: CASSATSGSTDTQYF.

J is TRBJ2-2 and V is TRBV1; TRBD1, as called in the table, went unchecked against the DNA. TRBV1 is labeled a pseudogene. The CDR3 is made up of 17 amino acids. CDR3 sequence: CTSSRYRDREHTGELFF. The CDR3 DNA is TGCACCAGCAGCCGCTACCGGGACAGGGAACACACCGGGGAGCTGTTTTTT.

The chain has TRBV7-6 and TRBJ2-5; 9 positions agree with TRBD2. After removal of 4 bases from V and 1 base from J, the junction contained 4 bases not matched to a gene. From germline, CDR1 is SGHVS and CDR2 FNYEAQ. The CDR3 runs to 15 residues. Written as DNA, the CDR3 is TGTGCCAGCAGCTATGGACTAGCGCTCCAAGAGACCCAGTACTTC. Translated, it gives CASSYGLALQETQYF.

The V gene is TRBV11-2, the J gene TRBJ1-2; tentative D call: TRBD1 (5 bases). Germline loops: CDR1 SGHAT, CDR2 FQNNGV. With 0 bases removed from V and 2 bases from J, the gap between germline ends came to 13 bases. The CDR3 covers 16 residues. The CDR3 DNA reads TGTGCCAGCAGCTTAGATCAGGGATACAGGAACTATGGCTACACCTTC. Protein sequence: CASSLDQGYRNYGYTF.

Written as DNA, the CDR3 is TGTGCCAGTGCCCAAGGGGGAACTGAAGCTTTCTTT. Amino acids: CASAQGGTEAFF. The chain uses TRBV19 and TRBJ1-1, with a tentative D call TRBD1 (6 bases). Germline CDR1 is LNHDA and CDR2 is SQIVND (reference sequence). CDR3 size: 12 residues. V was clipped by 8 bases and J by 5 bases, with 12 bases between them. Using reference TRBV19 and TRBJ1-1 for the parts outside the CDR3, the full variable domain is DGGITQSPKYLFRKEGQNVTLSCEQNLNHDAMYWYRQDPGQGLRLIYYSQIVNDFQKGDIAEGYSVSREKKESFPLTVTSAQKNPTAFYLCASAQGGTEAFFGQGTRLTVV.

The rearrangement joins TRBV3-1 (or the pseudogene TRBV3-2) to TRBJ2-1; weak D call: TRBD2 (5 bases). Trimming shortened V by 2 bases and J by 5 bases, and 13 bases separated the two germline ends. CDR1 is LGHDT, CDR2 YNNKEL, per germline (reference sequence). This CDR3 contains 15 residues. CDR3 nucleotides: TGTGCCAGCAGCCAATACACTAGTCAACACAATGAGCAGTTCTTC. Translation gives CASSQYTSQHNEQFF.

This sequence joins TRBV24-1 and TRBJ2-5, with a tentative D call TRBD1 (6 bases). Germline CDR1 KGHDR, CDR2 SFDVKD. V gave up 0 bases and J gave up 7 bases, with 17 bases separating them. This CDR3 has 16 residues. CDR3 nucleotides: TGTGCCACCAGTGATTTGTCCGACAGCGAAGGGGGGACCCAGTACTTC. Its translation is CATSDLSDSEGGTQYF.

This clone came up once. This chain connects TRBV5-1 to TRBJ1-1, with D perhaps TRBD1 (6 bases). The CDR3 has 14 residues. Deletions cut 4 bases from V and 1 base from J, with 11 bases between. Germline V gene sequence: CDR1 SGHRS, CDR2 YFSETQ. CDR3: CASSGLQGNTEAFF. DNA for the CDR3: TGCGCCAGCAGCGGATTACAGGGGAACACTGAAGCTTTCTTT. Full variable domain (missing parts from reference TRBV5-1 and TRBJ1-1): KAGVTQTPRYLIKTRGQQVTLSCSPISGHRSVSWYQQTPGQGLQFLFEYFSETQRNKGNFPGRFSGRQFSNSRSEMNVSTLELGDSALYLCASSGLQGNTEAFFGQGTRLTVV.